This T cell receptor (beta chain) was captured by sequencing in a study of blood T cell repertoires in COVID-19. Across the whole study: Sample material is recorded as cDNA or gDNA derived from T cells, B-cell-depleted T cells, or PBMCs.

Method: immunoSEQ multiplex PCR; TCRdb's copy keeps in-frame clones and lacks some. The table shows over 85,000 clones, with around 86% occurring only once. V shed 6 bases and J 3 bases; nucleotides not matched to a gene: 14. Germline CDR1 MDHEN, CDR2 SYDVKM. The CDR3 covers 16 residues. The sequencing input was peripheral blood. The rearrangement links TRBV28 to TRBJ2-7; 7 nucleotides match TRBD1. The receptor comes from a man in his forties or fifties with active or convalescent COVID-19. The CDR3 region has the DNA TGTGCCAGCAGCCACTTCACAGGGACAGAGCACTACGAGCAGTACTTC. Amino acid sequence: CASSHFTGTEHYEQYF.